The 18 T cell receptor beta chains in this list originate from one sample, sequenced in a study of a mutant IDH1 vaccine in newly diagnosed glioma. Measured with immunoSEQ multiplex PCR; TCRdb has only the in-frame clones, and not every one. The sample holds about 110,000 clones, approximately 87% seen once. Time point: week 11, during vaccination. It was 300 ug of mutant IDH1 20-mer peptide that made up each vaccine dose, given with topical imiquimod. Antigens for these TCRs are unknown. This material consisted of PBMCs, taken from a glioma patient whose treatment included an IDH1 peptide vaccine. The receptor source for this set is a woman aged 50 to 60 with glioma.

The chain combines TRBV6-1 with TRBJ2-2, with 8 bases identical to TRBD2. The germline gives CDR1 MNHNS, CDR2 SASEGT. V lost 4 bases to trimming and J lost 5 bases; unmatched junction nucleotides: 12. The CDR3 sequence is 17 residues long. CDR3 bases: TGTGCCAGCAGTGGACTAGCGAGACGAGCAAGAACCGGGGAGCTGTTTTTT. Residues: CASSGLARRARTGELFF.

The genes are TRBV18 and TRBJ2-2; D possibly corresponds to TRBD1 (5 bases). CDR1 is KGHSH and CDR2 is LQKENI in the germline V gene. V lost 4 bases, J lost 3 bases, and 12 bases lay in between. This CDR3 has 15 amino acids. The CDR3 sequence is CASSLQVIDTGELFF. CDR3 nucleotides: TGTGCCAGCTCACTACAGGTGATCGACACCGGGGAGCTGTTTTTT.

The genes are TRBV19 and TRBJ2-4; D gene uncertain. The germline V gene has CDR1 LNHDA and CDR2 SQIVND (reference sequence). With 6 bases removed from V and 0 bases from J, the gap between germline ends came to 15 bases. The CDR3 consists of 16 residues. The DNA for the CDR3 is TGTGCCAGTAGCAAGACCCCAGCAGTAGCCAAAAACATTCAGTACTTC. Amino acids: CASSKTPAVAKNIQYF.

This rearrangement joins TRBV28 to TRBJ1-5; unclear D gene. This CDR3 is built from 11 residues. V lost 2 bases to trimming and J lost 7 bases, with 3 bases between them. Germline V lookup: CDR1 MDHEN, CDR2 SYDVKM. CDR3 loop: CASSLSQPQHF. The CDR3, as DNA: TGTGCCAGCAGTTTAAGCCAGCCCCAGCATTTT.

The gene calls are TRBV14 and TRBJ2-5; D is possibly TRBD2 (6 bases). In germline, CDR1 is SGHDN, CDR2 FVKESK. Trimming removed 2 bases at V and 5 bases at J, with 9 bases between. The CDR3 is 13 amino acids. CDR3: CASSQRGRETQYF. As DNA, the CDR3 is TGTGCCAGCAGCCAACGGGGGAGGGAGACCCAGTACTTC.

The rearrangement joins TRBV6-1 to TRBJ1-3; 8 bases match TRBD1. This CDR3 is 16 amino acids long. Trimming took 4 bases from V and 3 from J; bases not matched to a gene: 8. In germline, CDR1 is MNHNS, CDR2 SASEGT. CDR3 in amino acids: CASSASTGAVGNTIYF. CDR3 nucleotides: TGTGCCAGCAGTGCCTCGACAGGGGCGGTTGGAAACACCATATATTTT.

The rearrangement uses TRBV6-1 and TRBJ2-5; TRBD1 is a possible D gene (5 bases). The CDR3 runs 13 residues. Germline lookup yields CDR1 MNHNS and CDR2 SASEGT. Trimming removed 4 bases at V and 5 bases at J, with 11 bases between. CDR3: CASSGSGIETQYF. CDR3 coding DNA: TGTGCCAGCAGTGGATCAGGGATTGAGACCCAGTACTTC.

The chain has TRBV27 and TRBJ2-7; TRBD1 agrees at 7 bases. V was pared by 5 bases and J by 3 bases, with 4 bases of the junction left unmatched. Germline V gene lookup returns CDR1 MNHEY and CDR2 SMNVEV (reference sequence). The CDR3 length is 13 residues. CDR3 coding DNA: TGTGCCAGCAGTCCATGGACAGGCTACGAGCAGTACTTC. Encoded protein: CASSPWTGYEQYF.

This clone was observed once. Written as DNA, the CDR3 is TGTGCCAGCACCCTCCTTCCGGGCACTGAAGCTTTCTTT. Translated, it gives CASTLLPGTEAFF. The chain recombines TRBV28 with TRBJ1-1; no definite D call. CDR3 size: 13 residues. The V end was cut by 7 bases, the J end by 4 bases, with 13 bases between. Germline lookup yields CDR1 MDHEN and CDR2 SYDVKM.

The chain carries TRBV5-4 and TRBJ1-5; 8 nucleotides match TRBD1. V shed 4 bases and J 5 bases; nucleotides not matched to a gene: 2. This CDR3 has 13 residues. Per the germline V gene, CDR1 is SGHNT and CDR2 is YYREEE (reference sequence). In nucleotides, the CDR3 is TGTGCCAGCAGCCAGGGACAGGATCAGCCCCAGCATTTT. Translating it yields CASSQGQDQPQHF.

The chain is built from TRBV10-3 and TRBJ1-3; D not resolved. Per germline, CDR1 ENHRY and CDR2 SYGVKD. The V and J ends lost 10 bases and 0 bases respectively, with 13 bases between them. This CDR3 contains 14 residues. CDR3 in amino acids: CASKFDNSGNTIYF. In DNA, the CDR3 is TGTGCCAGCAAATTCGACAACTCTGGAAACACCATATATTTT.

This chain links TRBV29-1 with TRBJ1-5; D is possibly TRBD1 (6 bases). V was shortened by 6 bases and J by 3 bases, with 9 bases between the two germline ends. Germline V gives CDR1 SQVTM, CDR2 ANQGSEA. The CDR3 has 12 amino acids. The CDR3 sequence is CSVRGSNQPQHF. The CDR3 DNA reads TGCAGCGTCAGGGGCTCCAATCAGCCCCAGCATTTT.

The chain couples TRBV28 to TRBJ2-7; 10 bases are shared with TRBD2. Trimming removed 5 bases from V and 11 bases from J; junction bases left unmatched: 6. Germline CDR1 reads MDHEN; CDR2 reads SYDVKM. The CDR3 extends over 12 amino acids. The CDR3 here is CASSRLAGSEYF. For the CDR3, the DNA is TGTGCCAGCAGTCGACTAGCGGGCTCTGAGTACTTC.

This chain links TRBV19 with TRBJ1-2; a possible D gene is TRBD1 (5 bases). This CDR3 contains 13 residues. V lost 3 bases to trimming and J lost 4 bases, with 9 bases between them. The germline gives CDR1 LNHDA, CDR2 SQIVND (reference sequence). CDR3 protein: CASSIDSLYGYTF. CDR3 nucleotide sequence: TGTGCCAGTAGTATCGACAGCCTCTATGGCTACACCTTC.

V gene TRBV27 combines with J gene TRBJ2-7, with D perhaps TRBD1 or TRBD2 (5 bases each). From germline, CDR1 is MNHEY and CDR2 SMNVEV (reference sequence). Deletions cut 6 bases from V and 1 base from J, with 16 bases between. The length of the CDR3 is 15 residues. In DNA form, the CDR3 reads TGTGCCAGCAGCGAGCGCCCGGGACGGTCCTACGAGCAGTACTTC. Translated, it gives CASSERPGRSYEQYF.

This clone was seen only a few times. The rearrangement joins TRBV4-1 to TRBJ1-2; the D is unclear. CDR1 and CDR2 from the germline V gene are MGHRA and YSYEKL. V was cut by 3 bases and J by 4 bases, with 6 bases left in between. This CDR3 comprises 12 residues. The DNA of the CDR3 is TGCGCCAGCAGCCATCTCGGCTATGGCTACACCTTC. Protein sequence: CASSHLGYGYTF.

This rearrangement joins TRBV6-1 to TRBJ1-1; the match to TRBD1 covers 8 bases. The V segment lost 9 bases and the J segment 5 bases; nucleotides outside the gene matches: 11. CDR3 length: 14 amino acids. Germline-derived CDR1 and CDR2 are MNHNS and SASEGT. This chain's CDR3 is CARDREKERTEAFF. CDR3 nucleotide sequence: TGTGCCAGGGACAGGGAGAAGGAAAGGACTGAAGCTTTCTTT.

CDR3 protein: CASSYPQGPRAFF. The CDR3 DNA is TGTGCCAGCAGCTATCCGCAGGGCCCAAGGGCTTTCTTT. This chain links TRBV28 with TRBJ1-1, with D tentatively TRBD1 (5 bases). This CDR3 has 13 residues. Trimming shortened V by 6 bases and J by 11 bases, and 19 bases separated the two germline ends. Germline CDR1 MDHEN, CDR2 SYDVKM.